The TCR beta chain under discussion was sequenced for a study of Graves' ophthalmopathy and Graves' hyperthyroidism. The germline gives CDR1 DFQATT, CDR2 SNEGSKA (reference sequence). CDR3 length: 14 residues. V lost 6 bases and J lost 2, with 14 bases in between. This clonotype was counted at least ten times. Amplification of the TCR beta CDR3 regions used RNA transcripts (as template). The authors performed first-round RT-PCR with HTBI primers and then a second-round multiplex PCR. TCRdb re-called the multiplex PCR reads with MiXCR, one entry per CDR3 protein. Of roughly 610,000 distinct CDR3 sequences listed, about a fifth are singletons.

This chain joins TRBV20-1 and TRBJ1-5; D is possibly TRBD1 (6 bases). This sequence originates from a woman under 30 with stable Graves' hyperthyroidism. Some clones in this sample may be carry-over from other donors' samples. Sequencing was carried out using peripheral blood. The CDR3 protein is CSAPTGPRNQPQHF. CDR3 coding DNA: TGCAGTGCACCTACAGGGCCTCGCAATCAGCCCCAGCATTTT.